The rows below give T cell receptor beta chains drawn from one sample of a study of cytomegalovirus exposure and HLA in healthy donors. TCRdb's table, derived via immunoSEQ multiplex PCR, lists solely in-frame clones and lacks some. Of some 64,000 clones in the sample, around 97% are singletons; the top ten hold around 1.6%. Sequencing input: PBMCs. The receptors were gathered from a woman aged 18-29 years in good health and CMV-seropositive. Both conserved end residues are part of each CDR3. The D gene is left open where the match is weak. Not every row has a clone size; where given, it reads once, few, many or a size class.

clone_size | j_call | v_call | d_call | cdr3_aa | cdr3_nt
. | TRBJ2-7 | TRBV19 | TRBD1 | CASSMRQGEIYEQYF | TGTGCCAGTAGTATGCGACAGGGTGAGATCTACGAGCAGTACTTC
. | TRBJ1-4 | TRBV21-1 | . | CASSYDFRDYNEKLFF | TGTGCCAGCAGCTACGATTTCCGGGATTATAATGAAAAACTGTTTTTT
. | TRBJ1-5 | TRBV27 | . | CASSPTINSNQPQHF | TGTGCCAGCAGCCCTACCATCAATAGCAATCAGCCCCAGCATTTT
once | TRBJ1-5 | TRBV7-9 | . | CASSRGGFNQPQHF | TGTGCCAGCAGCCGAGGGGGATTCAATCAGCCCCAGCATTTT
. | TRBJ2-7 | TRBV7-9 | TRBD2 | CASSQGTSGSGMSYEQYF | TGTGCCAGCAGCCAAGGGACTAGCGGGAGTGGTATGTCCTACGAGCAGTACTTC
. | TRBJ2-1 | TRBV30 | TRBD2 | CAWALRRGTGGNNEQFF | TGTGCCTGGGCCCTTAGGAGAGGGACGGGAGGGAACAATGAGCAGTTCTTC
. | TRBJ2-2 | TRBV19 | . | CASSTWHRNTGELFF | TGTGCCAGTAGTACCTGGCACAGGAACACCGGGGAGCTGTTTTTT
. | TRBJ1-2 | TRBV4-2 | . | CASSQGGRDNYGYTF | TGTGCCAGCAGCCAAGGTGGCAGGGATAACTATGGCTACACCTTC
. | TRBJ2-5 | TRBV6-5 | TRBD1 | CASSYGQAVVQETQYF | TGTGCCAGCAGTTACGGACAGGCGGTAGTACAAGAGACCCAGTACTTC
. | TRBJ2-3 | TRBV2 | TRBD2 | CASLRLAGITDTQYF | TGTGCCAGCCTGAGACTAGCGGGAATCACAGATACGCAGTATTTT
. | TRBJ2-1 | TRBV7-9 | . | CASSLGGLGNEQFF | TGTGCCAGCAGCTTAGGAGGGTTGGGCAATGAGCAGTTCTTC
. | TRBJ2-5 | TRBV5-1 | . | CASRMNTGETQYF | TGCGCCAGCAGAATGAACACCGGGGAGACCCAGTACTTC
. | TRBJ1-2 | TRBV19 | TRBD1 | CASSTLGQGDRKGYGYTF | TGTGCCAGTAGTACCCTGGGACAGGGGGACCGCAAGGGCTACGGCTACACCTTC
. | TRBJ2-1 | TRBV6-5 | . | CASSYNTRNNEQFF | TGTGCCAGCAGTTACAATACTAGGAACAATGAGCAGTTCTTC